The source of this T cell receptor (beta chain) is a study of T cell repertoires in cytomegalovirus infection. V was trimmed by 3 bases and J by 5 bases, leaving 19 bases between them. Looked up from germline, CDR1 is DFQATT and CDR2 is SNEGSKA (reference sequence). The CDR3 has 15 amino acids. TCRdb redid the calling of the reads with MiXCR, one entry per CDR3 protein. This sample has some 160,000 distinct CDR3 sequences, with roughly a sixth found just once. Sample: CD8+ T cells from PBMCs. The clonotype was recovered from a human donor in good health (CMV status not recorded). Some clones in this sample may be carry-over from other donors' samples. V and J are TRBV20-1 and TRBJ1-1; the D is unclear. Here the CDR3 reads CSARGRRNRETEAFF. As DNA, the CDR3 is TGCAGTGCTAGGGGTCGGAGGAATCGTGAGACTGAAGCTTTCTTT.